The 25 T cell receptor beta chains listed next were all sequenced from one sample in a study of T cells in Graves' hyperthyroidism and ophthalmopathy. Regions amplified from RNA transcripts were the TCR beta CDR3 regions. In the first-round RT-PCR of the TCR CDR3, the HTBI primer set was used. Each CDR3 protein is one row after TCRdb ran MiXCR on the multiplex PCR reads. Of some 620,000 distinct CDR3 sequences detected, 15% to 20% appear once; the ten largest clones hold 3.8%. Input material: blood. These receptor sequences come from a woman aged 25 to 45 with Graves' hyperthyroidism.

As concerns this clonotype: A much larger clone differs by one base, so this may be a read error. This sequence joins TRBV27 and TRBJ2-7; D is possibly TRBD1 (6 bases). There are 14 residues in the CDR3. Germline loops: CDR1 MNHEY, CDR2 SMNVEV (reference sequence). The CDR3 DNA follows: TGTACCAGCAGTTTACAAGGGGGTTTGTACGAGCAGTACTTC. This codes for CTSSLQGGLYEQYF.

This clonotype was recorded at least ten times. The chain has TRBV2 and TRBJ1-3; D gene uncertain. The germline V and J ends were trimmed by 6 bases and 4 bases, with 10 bases remaining between them. Germline CDR1 reads SNHLY; CDR2 reads FYNNEI. This CDR3 spans 13 amino acids. The chain's CDR3 is CASRLGGGNTIYF. The CDR3 nucleotides are TGTGCCAGCAGGCTCGGAGGCGGAAACACCATATATTTT. The variable domain in full, with the rest retrieved from reference TRBV2 and TRBJ1-3, is EPEVTQTPSHQVTQMGQEVILRCVPISNHLYFYWYRQILGQKVEFLVSFYNNEISEKSEIFDDQFSVERPDGSNFTLKIRSTKLEDSAMYFCASRLGGGNTIYFGEGSWLTVV.

The chain combines TRBV11-2 with TRBJ2-6; no reliable D call. The CDR3 has 16 residues. Trimming pared 0 bases from V and 2 bases from J, leaving 8 bases between. In germline, CDR1 is SGHAT, CDR2 FQNNGV. CDR3 in amino acids: CASSLDGNTGANVLTF. The CDR3, as DNA: TGTGCCAGCAGCTTAGATGGCAACACTGGGGCCAACGTCCTGACTTTC. Complete variable domain (other parts from reference TRBV11-2 and TRBJ2-6): EAGVAQSPRYKIIEKRQSVAFWCNPISGHATLYWYQQILGQGPKLLIQFQNNGVVDDSQLPKDRFSAERLKGVDSTLKIQPAKLEDSAVYLCASSLDGNTGANVLTFGAGSRLTVL.

The chain joins TRBV19 to TRBJ2-3; TRBD2 matches 8 bases. The germline gives CDR1 LNHDA, CDR2 SQIVND (reference sequence). Trimming removed 5 bases from V and 3 bases from J; junction bases left unmatched: 4. The CDR3 runs to 14 residues. The CDR3 here is CASSWAGGTDTQYF. The CDR3, as DNA: TGTGCCAGTAGTTGGGCGGGAGGTACAGATACGCAGTATTTT.

Only a few counts were recorded for this clonotype. The genes are TRBV29-1 and TRBJ2-1; no clear D. Per the germline V gene, CDR1 is SQVTM and CDR2 is ANQGSEA. The CDR3 is 10 residues long. V lost 4 bases and J lost 6, with 4 bases in between. The CDR3 nucleotides are TGCAGCGTTGGGCCCAATGAGCAGTTCTTC. It translates to CSVGPNEQFF.

This clonotype was seen ten or more times. The rearrangement joins TRBV7-9 to TRBJ2-1, with TRBD1 matching 10 bases. Germline loops: CDR1 SEHNR, CDR2 FQNEAQ (reference sequence). V gave up 4 bases and J gave up 6 bases; unmatched junction bases: 6. The length of the CDR3 is 15 residues. CDR3 region: CASSSTGGNPNEQFF. The CDR3 nucleotides read TGTGCCAGCAGCTCGACAGGGGGCAATCCCAATGAGCAGTTCTTC. Filled out from reference TRBV7-9 and TRBJ2-1, the complete variable domain reads DTGVSQNPRHKITKRGQNVTFRCDPISEHNRLYWYRQTLGQGPEFLTYFQNEAQLEKSRLLSDRFSAERPKGSFSTLEIQRTEQGDSAMYLCASSSTGGNPNEQFFGPGTRLTVL.

The V and J genes are TRBV20-1 and TRBJ2-1; the D gene could be TRBD1 or TRBD2 (5 bases each). CDR1 DFQATT and CDR2 SNEGSKA come from the germline V gene (reference sequence). CDR3 length: 15 residues. The V gene lost 6 bases and the J gene lost 6 bases, with 21 bases spanning the gap. The CDR3 region is CSAPNHRKRINEQFF. The CDR3 region has the DNA TGCAGTGCCCCAAATCACAGGAAGCGGATCAATGAGCAGTTCTTC.

The rearrangement joins TRBV27 to TRBJ2-1; 9 bases match TRBD1. The V segment lost 6 bases and the J segment 6 bases; nucleotides outside the gene matches: 3. CDR1 is MNHEY, CDR2 SMNVEV, per germline (reference sequence). This CDR3 contains 13 residues. CDR3 nucleotides: TGTGCCAGCAGAAGGGACAGGGTCAATGAGCAGTTCTTC. Translation: CASRRDRVNEQFF.

This clonotype was seen repeatedly, ten times or more. This chain connects TRBV20-1 to TRBJ1-5; 7 nucleotides align to TRBD1. The CDR3 is 14 amino acids. Germline-derived CDR1 and CDR2 are DFQATT and SNEGSKA (reference sequence). V lost 6 bases to trimming and J lost 2 bases; unmatched junction nucleotides: 7. Here the CDR3 reads CSATQGGGNQPQHF. The CDR3 DNA follows: TGCAGTGCCACGCAAGGGGGCGGCAATCAGCCCCAGCATTTT.

This chain joins TRBV20-1 and TRBJ2-7; 12 positions agree with TRBD1. CDR1 and CDR2 (germline): DFQATT, SNEGSKA (reference sequence). This CDR3 has 15 amino acids. Germline trimming cut 4 bases from V and 2 bases from J; bases unmatched to any gene: 6. CDR3 amino acids: CSATSRDRGPYEQYF. The CDR3 coding sequence is TGCAGTGCTACTTCTCGGGACAGGGGGCCCTACGAGCAGTACTTC.

This clonotype was counted a few times. The chain combines TRBV29-1 with TRBJ2-3; D is uncertain. Per germline, CDR1 SQVTM and CDR2 ANQGSEA. Trimming shortened V by 6 bases and J by 7 bases, and 20 bases separated the two germline ends. The length of the CDR3 is 14 residues. CDR3 loop: CSVSREVRLNTQYF. The CDR3 DNA is TGCAGCGTCTCAAGGGAAGTCCGCCTTAATACGCAGTATTTT.

This clonotype was seen many times. This CDR3 reads CASGVDGQHTDTQYF. The CDR3, as DNA: TGTGCCAGCGGTGTGGATGGGCAGCACACAGATACGCAGTATTTT. J is TRBJ2-3 and V is TRBV2; D is ambiguous. V was trimmed by 8 bases and J by 2 bases, leaving 17 bases between them. Germline assignment: CDR1 SNHLY and CDR2 FYNNEI. There are 15 residues in the CDR3.

This clonotype was seen at least ten times. This chain joins TRBV29-1 and TRBJ2-5; D is uncertain. The germline V and J ends were trimmed by 6 bases and 2 bases, with 13 bases remaining between them. The length of the CDR3 is 13 residues. The germline V gene encodes CDR1 SQVTM and CDR2 ANQGSEA. This CDR3 is CSVPTLGQETQYF. The CDR3 DNA reads as TGCAGCGTCCCAACTTTAGGTCAAGAGACCCAGTACTTC.

Turning to this clonotype: A read error is possible here, since a much larger clone lies one base away. The chain recombines TRBV20-1 with TRBJ2-7; a possible D gene is TRBD2 (6 bases). The CDR3 loop spans 16 amino acids. CDR1 is DFQATT and CDR2 is SNEGSKA in the germline V gene (reference sequence). The CDR3 loop reads CSARVVGLPSSYEHYF. CDR3 DNA sequence: TGCAGTGCTAGAGTTGTGGGACTTCCTAGCTCCTACGAGCACTACTTC.

This rearrangement joins TRBV20-1 to TRBJ1-4, with TRBD1 as a possible D gene (5 bases). The CDR3 has 14 amino acids. Trimming took 0 bases from V and 8 from J, leaving 13 bases between them. Germline V gives CDR1 DFQATT, CDR2 SNEGSKA (reference sequence). CDR3 sequence (DNA): TGCAGTGCTAGAGAGGCAGGGAGAGAAGAAAAACTGTTTTTT. Its protein is CSAREAGREEKLFF.

Remarks on this clonotype: Germline and junction disagree at one end, which may indicate a read error. The chain recombines TRBV27 with TRBJ2-1; D gene uncertain. CDR1 is MNHEY, CDR2 SMNVEV, per germline (reference sequence). The CDR3 is made up of 14 amino acids. CDR3 nucleotides: TGTGCCAGCAGTTTTGAACTATATGGCGGTGAGCAGCTCTTC. Translated, it gives CASSFELYGGEQLF.

This clonotype was recorded many times. Here the CDR3 DNA reads TGTGCCAGCAGTTCTCAGGGGGCTAACACAGATACGCAGTATTTT. Translation: CASSSQGANTDTQYF. V usage is TRBV12-3 or TRBV12-4 and J usage is TRBJ2-3; TRBD1 matches at 8 bases. Trimming at V came to 4 bases and at J to 2 bases, leaving 5 bases not matched to a gene. The CDR3 totals 15 residues.

This clonotype has more than one count but fewer than ten. The chain has TRBV6-6 and TRBJ2-5, with a tentative D call TRBD2 (5 bases). This CDR3 has 15 residues. The germline CDR1 and CDR2 sequences are MNHNY and SVGAGI (reference sequence). Trimming cost V 1 base and J 5 bases, with 14 bases left between them. CDR3 DNA: TGTGCCAGCAGTTACTTGAGGGCTAGCCTGGAGACCCAGTACTTC. It specifies CASSYLRASLETQYF.

This clonotype came up a few times. This chain uses TRBV7-9 with TRBJ2-7; TRBD2 is a possible D gene (6 bases). Trimming shortened V by 1 base and J by 8 bases, and 12 bases separated the two germline ends. The CDR3 consists of 13 residues. Germline assignment: CDR1 SEHNR and CDR2 FQNEAQ (reference sequence). The CDR3, as DNA: TGTGCCAGCAGCTTAGGGGACTCCCTCCAGCAGTACTTC. This codes for CASSLGDSLQQYF.

This clonotype has just a few counts. The chain carries TRBV19 and TRBJ2-2; 7 bases agree with TRBD2. This CDR3 has 14 amino acids. Germline CDR1 reads LNHDA; CDR2 reads SQIVND (reference sequence). V was pared by 7 bases and J by 6 bases, with 8 bases of the junction left unmatched. The CDR3 coding sequence is TGTGCCAGTACGATCGGGAGGTCTCCCGGGGAGCTGTTTTTT. Amino acids: CASTIGRSPGELFF.

As to this clonotype: One end of the junction fails to match germline, which may point to a read error. This chain joins TRBV7-7 and TRBJ2-3; D call uncertain. CDR3 length: 14 residues. CDR1 SSHAT and CDR2 FNYEAQ come from the germline V gene (reference sequence). In DNA, the CDR3 is TGTGCTAGCAGCCGCACTTTGGGGACAGATACGCAGTATTTT. Its translation is CASSRTLGTDTQYF.

This clonotype appeared a few times. The chain carries TRBV29-1 and TRBJ2-2; 8 positions agree with TRBD1. Germline trimming cut 1 base from V and 7 bases from J; bases unmatched to any gene: 14. The CDR3 spans 17 residues. Germline-derived CDR1 and CDR2 are SQVTM and ANQGSEA. In DNA form, the CDR3 reads TGCAGCGTTGAAGTCCCCAGGGGGCTCCCGGGGAGCGGGGAGCTGTTTTTT. This sequence encodes CSVEVPRGLPGSGELFF.

The V call is TRBV14, the J call TRBJ2-3, with 11 bases matching TRBD1. Germline CDR1 is SGHDN and CDR2 is FVKESK. J was trimmed by 4 bases and V by 3 bases; bases with no gene match: 3. There are 15 residues in the CDR3. This CDR3 reads CASSQRTGGADTQYF. The CDR3 DNA reads TGTGCCAGCAGCCAGAGGACAGGGGGCGCAGATACGCAGTATTTT.

J is TRBJ2-5 and V is TRBV18; 10 bases match TRBD2. The CDR3 is 15 residues long. The germline gives CDR1 KGHSH, CDR2 LQKENI. Trimming cost V 3 bases and J 8 bases; bases outside gene matches: 9. CDR3 sequence: CASSPAGLAGVTQYF. In DNA form, the CDR3 reads TGTGCCAGCTCACCGGCGGGGCTAGCGGGAGTTACCCAGTACTTC.

J is TRBJ2-4 and V is TRBV13; 12 nucleotides agree with TRBD2. Germline CDR1 is PRHDT and CDR2 is FYEKMQ (reference sequence). The V and J ends lost 4 bases and 3 bases, in that order; junction bases with no gene match: 16. The CDR3 is 20 amino acids. The CDR3 is CASSSNWLAGGPTVKNIQYF. The CDR3 region has the DNA TGTGCCAGCAGCTCAAACTGGCTAGCGGGAGGGCCTACGGTCAAAAACATTCAGTACTTC.